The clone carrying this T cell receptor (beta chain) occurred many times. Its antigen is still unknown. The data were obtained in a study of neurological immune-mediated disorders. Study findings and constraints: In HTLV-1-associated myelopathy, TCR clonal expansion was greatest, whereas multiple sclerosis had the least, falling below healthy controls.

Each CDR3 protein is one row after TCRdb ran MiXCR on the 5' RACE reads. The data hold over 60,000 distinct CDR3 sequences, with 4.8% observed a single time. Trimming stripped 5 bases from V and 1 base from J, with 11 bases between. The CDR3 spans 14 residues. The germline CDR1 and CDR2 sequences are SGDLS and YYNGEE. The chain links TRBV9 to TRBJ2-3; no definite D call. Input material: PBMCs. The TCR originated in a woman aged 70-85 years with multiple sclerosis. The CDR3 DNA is TGTGCCAGCAGTGCAACCCAAGGCACAGATACGCAGTATTTT. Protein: CASSATQGTDTQYF.